This T cell receptor (beta chain) was retrieved from a study of shared clonotypes between healthy human individuals. Overall study context: For every donor, three CD4 naive, three CD4 memory, two CD8 naive and one CD8 memory plates were used. Study results and caveats: Estimated clonotype richness was generally higher in naive than memory subsets. It was observed that around 5% of naive CD4 clonotypes were shared across a few donors.

The naive CD8 fraction comprised CD45RO-negative cells positively selected for CCR7 and excluded terminally differentiated effector memory CD45RA+ cells. The donors were adults (healthy and HIV-negative) with no recent acute infections or vaccinations. TCRdb's table, derived via immunoSEQ multiplex PCR, lists solely in-frame clones and lacks some. The data show 550,000 to 600,000 clones, roughly 98% seen once. The CDR3 is made up of 13 amino acids. Trimming took 4 bases from V and 8 from J, leaving 14 bases between them. CDR1 and CDR2 from the germline V gene are SGHVS and FQNEAQ. In the case of this clone: Its antigen is unidentified.

The gene calls are TRBV7-8 and TRBJ1-2; D may be TRBD1 (6 bases). The clonotype was recovered from a man aged 25 to 40 in good health. The sample comprised naive CD8+ T cells sorted from blood. CDR3 region: CASSSLVQGGYTF. The CDR3 DNA sequence: TGTGCCAGCAGCTCTCTAGTCCAGGGGGGCTACACCTTC. Supplemented by reference TRBV7-8 and TRBJ1-2, the full variable domain reads GAGVSQSPRYKVAKRGQDVALRCDPISGHVSLFWYQQALGQGPEFLTYFQNEAQLDKSGLPSDRFFAERPEGSVSTLKIQRTQQEDSAVYLCASSSLVQGGYTFGSGTRLTVV.